Ten or more counts support the clone carrying this TCR beta chain. One end of the junction is discordant with germline, which a read error may explain. The record originates from a study of T cells in Graves' hyperthyroidism and ophthalmopathy. This CDR3 has 15 amino acids. Germline loops: CDR1 MNHEY, CDR2 SVGAGI. The CDR3 regions of TCR beta were amplified from RNA transcripts. Initially, a first-round RT-PCR of the TCR CDR3 employed the HTBI primer set. MiXCR, run by TCRdb on the multiplex PCR reads, gives a single entry per CDR3 protein. Of 25,000 to 30,000 distinct CDR3 sequences listed, around 40% are singletons.

The rearrangement uses TRBV6-5 and TRBJ2-5, with TRBD1 matching 8 bases. The TCR was taken from a woman aged 25-40 years with Graves' hyperthyroidism. Sequencing was done on a sample of blood. The CDR3 bases are TGTGCCAGCAGTGACTCTCCAGGGGGCAGGGAGACCCAGTACTTC. The encoded protein is CASSDSPGGRETQYF.